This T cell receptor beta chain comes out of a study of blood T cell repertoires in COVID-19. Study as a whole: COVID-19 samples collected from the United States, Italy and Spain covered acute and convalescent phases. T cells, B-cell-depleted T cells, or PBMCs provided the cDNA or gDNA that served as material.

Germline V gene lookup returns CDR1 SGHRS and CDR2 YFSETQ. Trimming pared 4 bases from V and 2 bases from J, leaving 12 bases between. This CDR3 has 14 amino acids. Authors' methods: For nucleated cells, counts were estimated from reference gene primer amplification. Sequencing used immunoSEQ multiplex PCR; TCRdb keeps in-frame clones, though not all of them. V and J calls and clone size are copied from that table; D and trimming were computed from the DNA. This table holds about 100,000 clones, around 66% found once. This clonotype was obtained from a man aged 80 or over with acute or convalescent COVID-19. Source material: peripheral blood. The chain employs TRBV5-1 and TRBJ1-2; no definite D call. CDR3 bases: TGCGCCAGCAGCAAAGCCCAGGAAAACTATGGCTACACCTTC. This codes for CASSKAQENYGYTF. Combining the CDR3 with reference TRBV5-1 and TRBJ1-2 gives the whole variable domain KAGVTQTPRYLIKTRGQQVTLSCSPISGHRSVSWYQQTPGQGLQFLFEYFSETQRNKGNFPGRFSGRQFSNSRSEMNVSTLELGDSALYLCASSKAQENYGYTFGSGTRLTVV.